This T cell receptor (beta chain) appears in the sequencing data of a study of T cell repertoires in cytomegalovirus infection. The overall study: CMV infection plus the matching HLA type was flagged by public TCR beta signatures. Study outcomes and limitations: Carriers of CMV and the relevant HLA type were discriminated by public TCR beta frequency. HLA-C-restricted CMV clonotypes gave the most frequent clonotype in two of eight donors.

In its sample, this clonotype was seen many times. Its specificity is not known. TCRdb redid the calling of the reads with MiXCR, one entry per CDR3 protein. The sample contains 200,000 to 300,000 distinct CDR3 sequences, approximately 9% of which appear only once. Sample: PBMCs. The source of this sequence is a human donor in good health (CMV status not recorded). Some clones in this sample may be carry-over from other donors' samples.

The DNA of the CDR3 is TGTGCCAGCAGAACGGGACAGGGGGCTGTCGAGCAGTACTTC. The encoded protein is CASRTGQGAVEQYF. The rearrangement uses TRBV12-3 or TRBV12-4 and TRBJ2-7, with 12 positions matching TRBD1. The junction had 6 bases not matched to a gene; V was cut back by 6 bases and J by 6 bases. The CDR3 extends over 14 amino acids.